The 32 T cell receptor beta chains listed next were all sequenced from one sample in a study of multiple sclerosis patients with progressive multifocal leukoencephalopathy (dated 2019 in TCRdb). Receptor libraries were prepared by the immunoSEQ multiplex PCR assay. TCRdb holds this immuneACCESS table with in-frame rearrangements only. Some clones are missing; in checked studies, unresolved V genes explain under half, and the rest has no known cause. The sample records 30,000 or so clones, about nine tenths of which are singletons. The ten most abundant clones make up 5.7% of the sample. Sample time point, as interpreted from the label and publication: time of PML onset. This specimen's treatment or condition label, per the study, means: on natalizumab therapy at sampling. The specimen comprised PBMCs, sampled from a patient treated with natalizumab. These receptors were taken from a woman aged 40 to 50 with progressive multifocal leukoencephalopathy.

The rearrangement links TRBV7-2 to TRBJ2-3; D uncertain. CDR1 is SGHTA, CDR2 FQGNSA, per germline. CDR3 length: 13 residues. V was trimmed by 7 bases and J by 5 bases, leaving 13 bases between them. The CDR3 protein is CASTNGAGDTQYF. In DNA, the CDR3 is TGTGCCAGCACCAACGGCGCAGGAGATACGCAGTATTTT. The full variable domain, in which reference TRBV7-2 and TRBJ2-3 provide the parts outside the CDR3, is GAGVSQSPSNKVTEKGKDVELRCDPISGHTALYWYRQSLGQGLEFLIYFQGNSAPDKSGLPSDRFSAERTGGSVSTLTIQRTQQEDSAVYLCASTNGAGDTQYFGPGTRLTVL.

The chain is built from TRBV4-1 and TRBJ1-2; tentatively, D is TRBD1 (6 bases). The CDR3 spans 15 residues. Germline V lookup: CDR1 MGHRA, CDR2 YSYEKL. V lost 4 bases and J 3 bases, leaving 15 bases between the germline ends. The chain's CDR3 is CASSPAFGQHYGYTF. CDR3 nucleotides: TGCGCCAGCAGCCCCGCCTTCGGACAGCACTATGGCTACACCTTC.

This rearrangement joins TRBV7-9 to TRBJ2-1; possibly TRBD2 for D (6 bases). The V end lost 7 bases, the J end lost 4 bases, and 8 bases lay between the germline ends. Per germline, CDR1 SEHNR and CDR2 FQNEAQ (reference sequence). The CDR3 sequence is 12 residues long. The CDR3 nucleotides are TGTGCCAGCAACAGCGGGTACAATGAGCAGTTCTTC. It is translated as CASNSGYNEQFF.

V usage is TRBV5-1 and J usage is TRBJ2-2, with D unclear. V shed 6 bases and J shed 0 bases, with 9 bases lying between them. The V gene's germline CDR1 is SGHRS and CDR2 YFSETQ. The CDR3 is 14 amino acids. The CDR3 reads CASIDPSNTGELFF. CDR3 bases: TGCGCCAGCATAGACCCCTCGAACACCGGGGAGCTGTTTTTT. The full variable domain, its missing parts supplied by reference TRBV5-1 and TRBJ2-2, is KAGVTQTPRYLIKTRGQQVTLSCSPISGHRSVSWYQQTPGQGLQFLFEYFSETQRNKGNFPGRFSGRQFSNSRSEMNVSTLELGDSALYLCASIDPSNTGELFFGEGSRLTVL.

V usage is TRBV28 and J usage is TRBJ1-2; D is ambiguous. The CDR3 contains 12 residues. Germline V CDR1 and CDR2: MDHEN, SYDVKM. The germline V and J ends were trimmed by 5 bases and 7 bases, with 11 bases remaining between them. DNA of the CDR3: TGTGCCAGCAGTCCTCAGCGGGGTGGCTACACCTTC. It yields the protein CASSPQRGGYTF.

The rearrangement joins TRBV27 to TRBJ2-2; TRBD1 matches at 8 bases. This CDR3 is built from 16 residues. Germline loops: CDR1 MNHEY, CDR2 SMNVEV (reference sequence). V lost 3 bases, J lost 2 bases, and 5 bases stayed unmatched. This CDR3 reads CASSFLGQANTGELFF. For the CDR3, the DNA is TGTGCCAGCAGTTTCTTGGGACAGGCAAACACCGGGGAGCTGTTTTTT.

The chain uses TRBV29-1 and TRBJ1-1; tentatively, D is TRBD1 (6 bases). V was clipped by 4 bases and J by 3 bases, with 24 bases between them. Germline V gene data show CDR1 as SQVTM and CDR2 as ANQGSEA. This CDR3 region has 17 residues. CDR3 DNA: TGCAGCGTTGGGGGTCGCCAGGGGTTTAATAGGGACACTGAAGCTTTCTTT. Translation gives CSVGGRQGFNRDTEAFF.

The chain links TRBV14 to TRBJ2-1; D is possibly TRBD1 or TRBD2 (5 bases each). With 5 bases removed from V and 3 bases from J, the gap between germline ends came to 14 bases. The CDR3 has 15 amino acids. Germline CDR1 is SGHDN and CDR2 is FVKESK. The CDR3 sequence: CASSASGPIYNEQFF. CDR3 bases: TGTGCCAGCAGCGCCTCGGGACCGATCTACAATGAGCAGTTCTTC. The complete variable domain, with remaining parts taken from reference TRBV14 and TRBJ2-1, reads EAGVTQFPSHSVIEKGQTVTLRCDPISGHDNLYWYRRVMGKEIKFLLHFVKESKQDESGMPNNRFLAERTGGTYSTLKVQPAELEDSGVYFCASSASGPIYNEQFFGPGTRLTVL.

The chain uses TRBV7-2 and TRBJ2-2; possibly TRBD1 or TRBD2 for D (5 bases each). This CDR3 comprises 18 residues. Trimming removed 0 bases from V and 1 base from J, with 15 bases in between. Germline values: CDR1 SGHTA, CDR2 FQGNSA. The DNA of the CDR3 is TGTGCCAGCAGCTTAGCGGTCCGGGGACCCAAGAACACCGGGGAGCTGTTTTTT. It codes for CASSLAVRGPKNTGELFF.

The genes are TRBV30 and TRBJ1-3, with 7 bases aligning to TRBD1. Trimming at V came to 4 bases and at J to 4 bases, leaving 7 bases not matched to a gene. Germline V gives CDR1 GTSNPN, CDR2 SVGIG (reference sequence). This CDR3 contains 14 residues. CDR3 DNA: TGTGCCTGGAAGACAGGGAACTCCGGAAACACCATATATTTT. Residues: CAWKTGNSGNTIYF.

The chain couples TRBV20-1 to TRBJ2-1, with no clear D. The length of the CDR3 is 11 residues. Looked up from germline, CDR1 is DFQATT and CDR2 is SNEGSKA (reference sequence). The V and J ends lost 3 bases and 5 bases respectively, with 5 bases between them. The CDR3 loop reads CSASPHNEQFF. In DNA form, the CDR3 reads TGCAGTGCTAGTCCCCACAATGAGCAGTTCTTC.

This clone was seen just once. For the CDR3, the DNA is TGTGCCAGCAGTGACAACAGGGGGCTTGGCTACACCTTC. Translated, it gives CASSDNRGLGYTF. The chain joins TRBV6-4 to TRBJ1-2, with TRBD1 identical over 9 bases. Looked up from germline, CDR1 is MRHNA and CDR2 is SNTAGT. Unmatched junction bases numbered 2, after V lost 2 bases and J lost 7 bases. The CDR3 totals 13 residues.

V and J are TRBV5-1 and TRBJ1-2, with a weak D call TRBD1 (5 bases). V lost 4 bases and J 4 bases, leaving 11 bases between the germline ends. This CDR3 has 13 amino acids. In germline, CDR1 is SGHRS, CDR2 YFSETQ. This chain's CDR3 is CASSPDGGYGYTF. CDR3 in DNA: TGCGCCAGCAGCCCAGATGGGGGCTATGGCTACACCTTC.

DNA for the CDR3: TGCGCCAGCAGCTTGGACCGGCCAGGGGCGGGCTATGGCTACACCTTC. It specifies CASSLDRPGAGYGYTF. The chain carries TRBV5-1 and TRBJ1-2, with D possibly matching TRBD1 (6 bases). The germline V gene encodes CDR1 SGHRS and CDR2 YFSETQ. The CDR3 has 16 residues. The V end lost 0 bases, the J end lost 4 bases, and 16 bases lay between the germline ends.

Concerning this clone: Other DNA sequences in the same sample also yield this CDR3. The chain has TRBV6-5 and TRBJ2-7; 10 bases fit TRBD1. Germline V lookup: CDR1 MNHEY, CDR2 SVGAGI. The CDR3 extends over 14 amino acids. V gave up 5 bases and J gave up 7 bases; unmatched junction bases: 8. The CDR3, as DNA: TGTGCCAGCAGTCAAGACAGGGGGCCCGGGGAGCAGTACTTC. Protein sequence: CASSQDRGPGEQYF.

The genes are TRBV7-8 and TRBJ1-1; weak D call: TRBD1 (5 bases). The germline V gene encodes CDR1 SGHVS and CDR2 FQNEAQ. Trimming pared 0 bases from V and 6 bases from J, leaving 11 bases between. The CDR3 is 14 residues long. The CDR3 sequence: CASSLAQGAAEAFF. Written as DNA, the CDR3 is TGTGCCAGCAGCTTAGCGCAGGGCGCCGCTGAAGCTTTCTTT.

The V call is TRBV5-1, the J call TRBJ1-2; the match to TRBD1 covers 7 bases. This CDR3 is built from 13 residues. Germline V CDR1 and CDR2: SGHRS, YFSETQ. J gave up 5 bases and V 5 bases, and 6 bases lay outside the gene matches. The chain's CDR3 is CASRETGWYGYTF. The CDR3 nucleotides read TGCGCCAGCAGGGAGACAGGGTGGTATGGCTACACCTTC.

The chain combines TRBV4-3 with TRBJ1-2; 10 nucleotides agree with TRBD1. V shed 5 bases, J shed 3 bases, and the junction held 9 bases outside the gene matches. This CDR3 region has 16 residues. Germline CDR1 is LGHNA and CDR2 is YSLEER. The CDR3 sequence: CASSKWVGTGDYGYTF. The CDR3 nucleotides read TGCGCCAGCAGCAAGTGGGTTGGGACAGGGGACTATGGCTACACCTTC.

The V call is TRBV6-1, the J call TRBJ1-2, with TRBD1 as a possible D gene (5 bases). V lost 5 bases and J 4 bases, leaving 14 bases between the germline ends. Germline CDR1 is MNHNS and CDR2 is SASEGT. CDR3 length equals 14 residues. The CDR3 coding sequence is TGTGCCAGCAGTAGCCGGGACCGCCCCTATGGCTACACCTTC. As protein: CASSSRDRPYGYTF.

This clone was seen a single time. The V and J genes are TRBV10-1 and TRBJ2-3, with D possibly matching TRBD1 (6 bases). Trimming cost V 5 bases and J 5 bases, with 14 bases left between them. CDR1 is WNHNN, CDR2 SYGVQD, per germline (reference sequence). The CDR3 has 14 amino acids. The CDR3, as DNA: TGCGCCAGCAGTTCTGGGGGCCTACAAGATACGCAGTATTTT. Translation gives CASSSGGLQDTQYF.

The CDR3 sequence is CASSLLAESYNEQFF. CDR3 coding DNA: TGCGCCAGCAGCTTGCTAGCAGAGAGCTACAATGAGCAGTTCTTC. This chain links TRBV5-1 with TRBJ2-1, with D perhaps TRBD2 (5 bases). Per germline, CDR1 SGHRS and CDR2 YFSETQ. The V and J ends lost 1 base and 3 bases respectively, with 11 bases between them. This CDR3 has 15 residues.

The chain links TRBV7-9 to TRBJ1-1; D gene uncertain. Deletions cut 0 bases from V and 0 bases from J, with 8 bases between. Looked up from germline, CDR1 is SEHNR and CDR2 is FQNEAQ (reference sequence). There are 15 residues in the CDR3. This CDR3 reads CASSLASDLNTEAFF. CDR3 sequence (DNA): TGTGCCAGCAGCTTAGCTAGCGACCTGAACACTGAAGCTTTCTTT.

This clone appeared a few times. The J gene is TRBJ1-1, the V gene TRBV19; D is uncertain. Germline CDR1 reads LNHDA; CDR2 reads SQIVND (reference sequence). This CDR3 has 14 amino acids. V shed 8 bases and J shed 2 bases, with 15 bases lying between them. The CDR3 region has the DNA TGTGCCAGTTCGTTGGGAGGAGCAAACACTGAAGCTTTCTTT. It yields the protein CASSLGGANTEAFF.

This clone was detected only once. V gene TRBV10-2 combines with J gene TRBJ2-2; tentative D call: TRBD2 (6 bases). The CDR3 has 16 amino acids. Germline CDR1 is WSHSY and CDR2 is SAAADI. V lost 4 bases, J lost 0 bases, and 12 bases lay in between. This CDR3 is CASSVLAPANTGELFF. In DNA, the CDR3 is TGCGCCAGCAGTGTTCTAGCGCCAGCGAACACCGGGGAGCTGTTTTTT.

The chain recombines TRBV6-1 with TRBJ1-2; no reliable D call. V was clipped by 3 bases and J by 4 bases, with 9 bases between them. The CDR3 spans 13 residues. CDR1 is MNHNS and CDR2 is SASEGT in the germline V gene. CDR3: CASSDNRVYGYTF. The CDR3 DNA reads TGTGCCAGCAGTGATAACAGAGTCTATGGCTACACCTTC.

This clone was recorded only once. CDR3 sequence: CASSSYRLASREQYF. The CDR3 DNA reads as TGTGCCAGCAGCTCTTACCGGCTGGCTTCTAGGGAGCAGTACTTC. The V and J genes are TRBV11-2 and TRBJ2-7; no definite D call. The CDR3 runs to 15 residues. The germline CDR1 and CDR2 sequences are SGHAT and FQNNGV. V was cut by 4 bases and J by 7 bases, with 20 bases left in between.

V and J are TRBV6-6 and TRBJ2-4; no firm D call. Germline V lookup: CDR1 MNHNY, CDR2 SVGAGI (reference sequence). CDR3 length: 15 residues. Trimming shortened V by 2 bases and J by 1 base, and 9 bases separated the two germline ends. CDR3: CASSYVDSAKNIQYF. The CDR3 DNA is TGTGCCAGCAGTTACGTCGACTCTGCCAAAAACATTCAGTACTTC.

The J gene is TRBJ2-7, the V gene TRBV4-3; 7 nucleotides agree with TRBD2. From germline, CDR1 is LGHNA and CDR2 YSLEER. Losses at the gene ends were 0 bases for V and 2 bases for J; bases not matched to a gene: 10. The CDR3 spans 17 residues. CDR3 sequence (DNA): TGCGCCAGCAGCCAAGACGGCGGGGGATCTATAGCCTACGAGCAGTACTTC. Translation: CASSQDGGGSIAYEQYF.

This chain uses TRBV4-2 with TRBJ2-7, with D hard to call. The germline V gene has CDR1 LGHNA and CDR2 YNFKEQ. The CDR3 extends over 13 amino acids. V was pared by 0 bases and J by 2 bases, with 5 bases between. The CDR3 DNA reads TGTGCCAGCAGCCAAGAAGGCCCCTACGAGCAGTACTTC. Protein sequence: CASSQEGPYEQYF.

V is TRBV10-3 and J is TRBJ1-2; 7 bases align to TRBD1. The CDR3 length is 13 residues. CDR1 is ENHRY and CDR2 is SYGVKD in the germline V gene. V gave up 9 bases and J gave up 2 bases; unmatched junction bases: 6. CDR3 nucleotides: TGTGCCATTGGACAGGAACCCAACTATGGCTACACCTTC. Translation: CAIGQEPNYGYTF.

The rearrangement uses TRBV19 and TRBJ1-2; D unresolved. V shed 4 bases and J shed 4 bases, with 10 bases lying between them. Germline values: CDR1 LNHDA, CDR2 SQIVND (reference sequence). The CDR3 runs to 13 residues. The CDR3 DNA is TGTGCCAGTAGTAAAGGCGCGGTCTATGGCTACACCTTC. Its protein product is CASSKGAVYGYTF.

This chain joins TRBV7-8 and TRBJ2-2; possibly TRBD2 for D (5 bases). Between the trimmed V and J ends, which lost 3 bases and 5 bases, there was a span of 13 bases. The CDR3 extends over 15 amino acids. Germline CDR1 reads SGHVS; CDR2 reads FQNEAQ. CDR3 sequence: CASSFQQPGTGELFF. DNA of the CDR3: TGTGCCAGCAGCTTTCAGCAGCCGGGGACCGGGGAGCTGTTTTTT.